Following are 8 T cell receptor beta chains from one sample sequenced in a study of blood T cell repertoires in COVID-19. Measured with immunoSEQ multiplex PCR; TCRdb has only the in-frame clones, and not every one. The sample lists fewer than 350,000 clones, 75% to 90% occurring once. The material sequenced was PBMCs or T cells enriched from blood (not recorded which). Every receptor here comes from a man aged 55-75 years who had recovered from COVID-19.

The rearrangement links TRBV5-5 to TRBJ2-3; 11 nucleotides align to TRBD2. Germline CDR1 and CDR2: SGHKS and YYEKEE (reference sequence). The CDR3 spans 15 residues. V lost 0 bases and J lost 5; bases outside the gene matches: 2. The DNA of the CDR3 is TGTGCCAGCAGCTTGGGCCTAGCGGGGGGAGATACGCAGTATTTT. Translated, it gives CASSLGLAGGDTQYF.

This chain links TRBV14 with TRBJ2-5, with 9 positions matching TRBD2. This CDR3 has 15 amino acids. Trimming cost V 4 bases and J 1 base; bases outside gene matches: 4. Germline lookup yields CDR1 SGHDN and CDR2 FVKESK. CDR3 in DNA: TGTGCCAGCAGCCCTAGCGGGACTCTCCAAGAGACCCAGTACTTC. It encodes CASSPSGTLQETQYF.

J is TRBJ2-1 and V is TRBV11-3; possibly TRBD1 for D (6 bases). There are 14 residues in the CDR3. The germline V gene encodes CDR1 SGHNT and CDR2 YENEEA. Trimming removed 0 bases at V and 7 bases at J, with 10 bases between. CDR3 coding DNA: TGTGCCAGCAGCTTAGATGGGCAGGGGAATGAGCAGTTCTTC. This gives the protein CASSLDGQGNEQFF.

The chain carries TRBV6-5 and TRBJ1-4; no clear D gene. Germline lookup yields CDR1 MNHEY and CDR2 SVGAGI. CDR3 length equals 14 residues. The V gene lost 5 bases and the J gene lost 7 bases, with 14 bases spanning the gap. CDR3 protein: CASSPGQRGEKLFF. Written as DNA, the CDR3 is TGTGCCAGCAGTCCGGGTCAACGGGGTGAAAAACTGTTTTTT.

This chain links TRBV6-7 with TRBJ2-4; TRBD1 matches at 10 bases. TRBV6-7 is identified as an open reading frame with a role that is uncertain. This CDR3 has 19 residues. V was pared by 3 bases and J by 4 bases, with 15 bases of the junction left unmatched. CDR3 residues: CASSYYMARSGQGKNIQYF. Here the CDR3 DNA reads TGTGCCAGCAGTTATTATATGGCGCGGTCGGGACAGGGGAAAAACATTCAGTACTTC.

The chain links TRBV5-1 to TRBJ2-1, with 9 bases matching TRBD1. After removal of 2 bases from V and 0 bases from J, the junction contained 9 bases not matched to a gene. The germline CDR1 and CDR2 sequences are SGHRS and YFSETQ. This CDR3 region has 18 residues. CDR3 DNA sequence: TGCGCCAGCAGCTTAACGTCTACAGGGGGCAGCTCCTACAATGAGCAGTTCTTC. As protein: CASSLTSTGGSSYNEQFF. Complete variable domain (other parts from reference TRBV5-1 and TRBJ2-1): KAGVTQTPRYLIKTRGQQVTLSCSPISGHRSVSWYQQTPGQGLQFLFEYFSETQRNKGNFPGRFSGRQFSNSRSEMNVSTLELGDSALYLCASSLTSTGGSSYNEQFFGPGTRLTVL.

V and J are TRBV7-9 and TRBJ2-5; 7 nucleotides align to TRBD1. Germline V gives CDR1 SEHNR, CDR2 FQNEAQ (reference sequence). Losses at the gene ends were 3 bases for V and 2 bases for J; bases not matched to a gene: 3. This CDR3 spans 14 amino acids. CDR3 DNA: TGTGCCAGCAGCTTGACAGGGCCTCAAGAGACCCAGTACTTC. Protein: CASSLTGPQETQYF.

The genes are TRBV2 and TRBJ2-5, with a tentative D call TRBD1 (5 bases). CDR3 length: 18 residues. The germline gives CDR1 SNHLY, CDR2 FYNNEI. V was trimmed by 5 bases and J by 2 bases, leaving 24 bases between them. CDR3 nucleotide sequence: TGTGCCAGCAGTAAGGTTGGCGTTATGGCAGGACAACAAGAGACCCAGTACTTC. Translating gives CASSKVGVMAGQQETQYF.